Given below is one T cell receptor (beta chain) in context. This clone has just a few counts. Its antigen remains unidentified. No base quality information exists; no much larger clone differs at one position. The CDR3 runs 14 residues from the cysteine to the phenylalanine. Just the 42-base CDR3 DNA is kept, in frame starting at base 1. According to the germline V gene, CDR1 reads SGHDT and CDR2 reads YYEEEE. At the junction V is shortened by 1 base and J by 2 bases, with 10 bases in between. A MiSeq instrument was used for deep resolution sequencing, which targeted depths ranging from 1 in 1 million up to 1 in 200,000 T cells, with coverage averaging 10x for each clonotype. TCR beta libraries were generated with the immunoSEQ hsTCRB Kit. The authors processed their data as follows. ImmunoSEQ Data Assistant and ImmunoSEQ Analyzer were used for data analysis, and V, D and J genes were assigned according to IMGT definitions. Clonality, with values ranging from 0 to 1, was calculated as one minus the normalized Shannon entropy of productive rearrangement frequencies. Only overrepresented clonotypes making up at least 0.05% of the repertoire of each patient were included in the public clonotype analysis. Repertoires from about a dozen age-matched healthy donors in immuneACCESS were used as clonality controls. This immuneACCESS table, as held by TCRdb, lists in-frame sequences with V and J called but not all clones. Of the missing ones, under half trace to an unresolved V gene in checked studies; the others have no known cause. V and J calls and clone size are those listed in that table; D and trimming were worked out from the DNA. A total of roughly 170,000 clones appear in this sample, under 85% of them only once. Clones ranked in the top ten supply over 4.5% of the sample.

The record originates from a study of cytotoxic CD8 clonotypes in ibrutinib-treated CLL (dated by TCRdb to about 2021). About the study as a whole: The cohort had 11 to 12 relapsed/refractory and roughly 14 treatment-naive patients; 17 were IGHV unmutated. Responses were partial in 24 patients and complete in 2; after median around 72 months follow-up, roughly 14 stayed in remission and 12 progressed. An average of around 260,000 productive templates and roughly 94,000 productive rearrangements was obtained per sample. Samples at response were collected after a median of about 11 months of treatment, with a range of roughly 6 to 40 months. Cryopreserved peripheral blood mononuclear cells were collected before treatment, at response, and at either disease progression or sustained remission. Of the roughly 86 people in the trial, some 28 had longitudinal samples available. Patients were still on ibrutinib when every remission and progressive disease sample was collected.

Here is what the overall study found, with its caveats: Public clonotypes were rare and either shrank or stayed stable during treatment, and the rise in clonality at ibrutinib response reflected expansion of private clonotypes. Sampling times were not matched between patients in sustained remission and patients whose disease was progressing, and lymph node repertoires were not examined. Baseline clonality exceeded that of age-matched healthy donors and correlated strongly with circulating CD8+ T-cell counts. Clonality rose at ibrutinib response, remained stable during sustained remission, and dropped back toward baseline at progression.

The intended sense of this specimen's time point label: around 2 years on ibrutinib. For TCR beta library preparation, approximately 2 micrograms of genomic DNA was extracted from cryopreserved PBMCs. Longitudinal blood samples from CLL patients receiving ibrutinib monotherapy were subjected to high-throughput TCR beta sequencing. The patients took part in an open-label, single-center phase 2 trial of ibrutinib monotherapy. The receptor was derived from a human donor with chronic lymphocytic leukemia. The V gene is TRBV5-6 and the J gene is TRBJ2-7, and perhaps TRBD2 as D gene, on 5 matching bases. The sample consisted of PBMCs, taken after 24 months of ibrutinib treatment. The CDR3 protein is CASSLYGNAYEQYF. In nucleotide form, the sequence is TGTGCCAGCAGCTTGTACGGGAATGCCTACGAGCAGTACTTC.